The 27 T cell receptor beta chains below come from one sample, sequenced in a study of human T cells and chemical hapten exposure. TCRdb re-called the RACE reads through MiXCR, storing one row per CDR3 protein. The sample contains some 90,000 distinct CDR3 sequences, about 8.6% of which appear only once. Time point described: healthy volunteer bleed at 2 weeks. Total RNA was extracted from unfractionated whole blood. The sample taken for sequencing was whole blood. The receptors stem from a female donor in good health. Some clones in this sample may be carry-over from other donors' samples.

The chain combines TRBV2 with TRBJ1-2; D is uncertain. CDR1 and CDR2 from the germline V gene are SNHLY and FYNNEI. Trimming left V 4 bases short and J 10 bases short, with 13 bases between. The CDR3 consists of 12 residues. This CDR3 reads CASSGSDNTYTF. In nucleotides, the CDR3 is TGTGCCAGCAGTGGGTCAGACAATACCTACACCTTC.

On this clonotype itself: A read error may explain this, as a much larger clone is one base away. This chain joins TRBV2 and TRBJ1-2; 9 bases match TRBD1. This CDR3 contains 13 residues. Germline assignment: CDR1 SNHLY and CDR2 FYNNEI. V was clipped by 10 bases and J by 6 bases; unmatched bases: 9. The chain's CDR3 is CATSQDRGDGYTF. CDR3 bases: TGTGCCACCTCCCAGGACAGGGGCGATGGCTACACCTTC. Complete variable domain (other parts from reference TRBV2 and TRBJ1-2): EPEVTQTPSHQVTQMGQEVILRCVPISNHLYFYWYRQILGQKVEFLVSFYNNEISEKSEIFDDQFSVERPDGSNFTLKIRSTKLEDSAMYFCATSQDRGDGYTFGSGTRLTVV.

This clonotype was seen repeatedly, ten times or more. This chain joins TRBV29-1 and TRBJ2-1; D is possibly TRBD1 (5 bases). Trimming removed 6 bases at V and 3 bases at J, with 12 bases between. Germline CDR1 reads SQVTM; CDR2 reads ANQGSEA. This CDR3 contains 13 residues. CDR3 sequence: CSVSTDNYNEQFF. CDR3 DNA sequence: TGCAGCGTCTCGACAGACAACTACAATGAGCAGTTCTTC.

On this clonotype: A much more abundant neighbour one base away suggests this may be a read error. The V gene is TRBV28, the J gene TRBJ2-3; D gene ambiguous. The CDR3 has 14 amino acids. Germline CDR1 is MDHEN and CDR2 is SYDVKM. For the CDR3, the DNA is TGTGCCAGCAGTCGCATCTCGAGCACAGATAAGCAGTATTTT. Its translation: CASSRISSTDKQYF.

This clonotype was counted only a few times. V gene TRBV6-6 combines with J gene TRBJ2-7; 10 bases match TRBD2. The CDR3 covers 15 residues. Germline assignment: CDR1 MNHNY and CDR2 SVGAGI (reference sequence). The V segment lost 10 bases and the J segment 0 bases; nucleotides outside the gene matches: 9. DNA for the CDR3: TGTGCCACGCGACTAGCGGGTTTAAGCTCCTACGAGCAGTACTTC. Translated: CATRLAGLSSYEQYF.

This clonotype came up a few times. The rearrangement links TRBV11-2 to TRBJ2-3; no definite D call. The CDR3 is 13 residues long. Between the trimmed V and J ends, which lost 3 bases and 2 bases, there was a span of 6 bases. From germline, CDR1 is SGHAT and CDR2 FQNNGV. The CDR3, as DNA: TGTGCCAGCAGCTTTACCCCCACAGATACGCAGTATTTT. Protein: CASSFTPTDTQYF.

The chain links TRBV21-1 to TRBJ2-1; TRBD2 was called by the table and not checked on the DNA. TRBV21-1 is noted as a pseudogene. The length of the CDR3 is 17 residues. Written as DNA, the CDR3 is TGTGCCAGCGCCCGGCTAGCGGGGGATGCCACCTACAATGAGCAGTTCTTC. Its protein product is CASARLAGDATYNEQFF.

This clonotype has ten or more counts. The gene calls are TRBV7-2 and TRBJ2-4, with a weak D call TRBD1 (6 bases). V lost 8 bases and J lost 1, with 9 bases in between. CDR1 SGHTA and CDR2 FQGNSA come from the germline V gene. The CDR3 totals 13 residues. The CDR3 sequence: CASGDRAKNIQYF. CDR3 coding DNA: TGTGCCAGCGGCGACAGGGCCAAAAACATTCAGTACTTC.

This clonotype was counted at least ten times. The chain joins TRBV13 to TRBJ2-5, with D unresolved. The V and J ends lost 2 bases and 1 base respectively, with 8 bases between them. The CDR3 has 14 amino acids. CDR1 is PRHDT, CDR2 FYEKMQ, per germline (reference sequence). The CDR3 DNA reads TGTGCCAGCAGCTTAACGGGTTTCCAAGAGACCCAGTACTTC. Protein: CASSLTGFQETQYF.

The gene calls are TRBV20-1 and TRBJ1-2; D not resolved. The germline V and J ends were trimmed by 2 bases and 2 bases, with 12 bases remaining between them. CDR3 length equals 14 residues. Germline V gene lookup returns CDR1 DFQATT and CDR2 SNEGSKA (reference sequence). CDR3 DNA sequence: TGCAGTGCTAGACTTAACCAGGAGAACTATGGCTACACCTTC. It translates to CSARLNQENYGYTF.

This clonotype has just a few counts. CDR3 nucleotide sequence: TGTGCCAGCAGTCCACTAGGGGACAGGGAACAAGAGACCCAGTACTTC. Its protein product is CASSPLGDREQETQYF. The chain recombines TRBV28 with TRBJ2-5; 9 bases map to TRBD1. Germline V lookup: CDR1 MDHEN, CDR2 SYDVKM. V gave up 5 bases and J gave up 2 bases; unmatched junction bases: 9. The CDR3 spans 16 residues.

This clonotype was found many times. This chain connects TRBV5-1 to TRBJ2-5, with 9 positions matching TRBD1. This CDR3 spans 14 amino acids. Germline V gene sequence: CDR1 SGHRS, CDR2 YFSETQ. The V segment lost 4 bases and the J segment 2 bases; nucleotides outside the gene matches: 3. The CDR3 loop is CASSGDREQETQYF. The CDR3 DNA reads TGCGCCAGCAGCGGGGACAGGGAACAAGAGACCCAGTACTTC.

This clonotype has at least ten counts. This chain links TRBV29-1 with TRBJ1-1; D remains unclear. Per germline, CDR1 SQVTM and CDR2 ANQGSEA. This CDR3 contains 12 residues. The germline V and J ends were trimmed by 3 bases and 11 bases, with 16 bases remaining between them. The CDR3 protein is CSVDGGGELAFF. CDR3 sequence (DNA): TGCAGCGTTGATGGCGGCGGGGAGTTGGCTTTCTTT.

This clonotype was counted only a few times. The chain carries TRBV28 and TRBJ2-3; no reliable D call. The ends were cut back, 5 bases at V and 10 bases at J, with 22 bases in the middle. CDR3 length equals 15 residues. The germline gives CDR1 MDHEN, CDR2 SYDVKM. CDR3 nucleotides: TGTGCCAGCAGTGCTACCTCCCTAGTCGATCGTGCGCAGTATTTT. Its translation is CASSATSLVDRAQYF.

Judged by abundance, this clonotype is medium-sized. The V call is TRBV25-1, the J call TRBJ1-4; possible D gene TRBD1, 6 bases. Trimming removed 3 bases from V and 8 bases from J, with 10 bases in between. The germline gives CDR1 MGHDK, CDR2 SYGVNS. The CDR3 spans 13 residues. CDR3 nucleotides: TGTGCCAGCAGTGAGGGGGCAGGCGAAAAACTGTTTTTT. As protein: CASSEGAGEKLFF.

This clonotype was observed many times. The chain combines TRBV4-1 with TRBJ1-2, with D hard to call. This CDR3 has 11 amino acids. Germline V gene data show CDR1 as MGHRA and CDR2 as YSYEKL. Trimming cost V 5 bases and J 8 bases, with 9 bases left between them. CDR3 DNA: TGCGCCAGCAGCGAGAACACGGGCTACACCTTC. Encoded protein: CASSENTGYTF.

There are a few counts of this clonotype. The J gene is TRBJ2-3, the V gene TRBV29-1; TRBD2 might be the D (6 bases). Trimming cost V 2 bases and J 5 bases, with 14 bases left between them. The CDR3 is 14 amino acids. Germline V gives CDR1 SQVTM, CDR2 ANQGSEA. The CDR3 loop is CSVESSGGGDTQYF. CDR3 bases: TGCAGCGTTGAAAGTAGCGGAGGTGGAGATACGCAGTATTTT.

This clonotype was counted at least ten times. The chain links TRBV2 to TRBJ2-1, with D perhaps matching TRBD2 (6 bases). Germline V lookup: CDR1 SNHLY, CDR2 FYNNEI. V lost 8 bases to trimming and J lost 0 bases, with 14 bases between them. There are 15 residues in the CDR3. Written as DNA, the CDR3 is TGTGCCAGCTCAAAAGCGGGCTTCTCCTACAATGAGCAGTTCTTC. Its protein is CASSKAGFSYNEQFF.

This clonotype has more than one count but fewer than ten. The chain has TRBV2 and TRBJ1-1; D is undetermined. The CDR3 runs to 11 residues. Germline V gives CDR1 SNHLY, CDR2 FYNNEI. V gave up 3 bases and J gave up 6 bases, with 5 bases separating them. CDR3 loop: CASSDWSEAFF. The CDR3 nucleotides read TGTGCCAGCAGTGATTGGTCTGAAGCTTTCTTT.

In this sample, this clonotype turned up a few times. The J gene is TRBJ1-1, the V gene TRBV20-1; D remains ambiguous. V was trimmed by 6 bases and J by 11 bases, leaving 16 bases between them. Germline V CDR1 and CDR2: DFQATT, SNEGSKA (reference sequence). The CDR3 totals 11 residues. The CDR3 region is CSANTPLGAFF. In nucleotides, the CDR3 is TGCAGTGCCAATACCCCTTTAGGGGCTTTCTTT.

There are a few counts of this clonotype. This chain connects TRBV27 to TRBJ2-7, with 9 nucleotides matching TRBD1. Germline CDR1 MNHEY, CDR2 SMNVEV (reference sequence). V lost 0 bases and J lost 3; bases outside the gene matches: 6. CDR3 length equals 16 residues. The CDR3 sequence: CASSLSAGTGIYEQYF. Here the CDR3 DNA reads TGTGCCAGCAGTTTATCAGCCGGGACAGGGATCTACGAGCAGTACTTC.

This clonotype came up many times. The CDR3 region has the DNA TGTGCCAGCAGCATCGGGAACTCCTACAATGAGCAGTTCTTC. Amino acids: CASSIGNSYNEQFF. This chain uses TRBV7-9 with TRBJ2-1, with D possibly matching TRBD2 (5 bases). Germline-derived CDR1 and CDR2 are SEHNR and FQNEAQ (reference sequence). The CDR3 loop spans 14 amino acids. The V and J ends lost 5 bases and 0 bases respectively, with 8 bases between them.

V usage is TRBV4-2 and J usage is TRBJ1-5, with D uncertain. In germline, CDR1 is LGHNA, CDR2 YNFKEQ. Trimming took off 0 bases at V and 1 base at J, with 10 bases between the two ends. CDR3 length: 16 residues. The DNA of the CDR3 is TGTGCCAGCAGCCAAGAGGTCGGAACCAGCAATCAGCCCCAGCATTTT. Amino acids: CASSQEVGTSNQPQHF.

This clonotype was observed many times. The chain recombines TRBV2 with TRBJ1-1; the match to TRBD1 covers 7 bases. The CDR3 has 13 amino acids. Germline assignment: CDR1 SNHLY and CDR2 FYNNEI. V was clipped by 8 bases and J by 8 bases; unmatched bases: 11. CDR3 coding DNA: TGTGCCAGCGGACAGGACATGAGGGGGGAAGCTTTCTTT. Its translation is CASGQDMRGEAFF. Supplemented by reference TRBV2 and TRBJ1-1, the full variable domain reads EPEVTQTPSHQVTQMGQEVILRCVPISNHLYFYWYRQILGQKVEFLVSFYNNEISEKSEIFDDQFSVERPDGSNFTLKIRSTKLEDSAMYFCASGQDMRGEAFFGQGTRLTVV.

This clonotype appeared a few times. This CDR3 is CAWSARDRDNSPLHF. For the CDR3, the DNA is TGTGCCTGGAGTGCTCGGGACAGGGATAATTCACCCCTCCACTTT. The chain is built from TRBV30 and TRBJ1-6, with 9 bases that match TRBD1. The CDR3 has 15 residues. With V trimmed by 1 base and J by 5 bases, 3 bases remained unmatched. CDR1 is GTSNPN, CDR2 SVGIG, per germline (reference sequence).

This clonotype was seen ten or more times. V and J are TRBV20-1 and TRBJ2-7; 8 nucleotides agree with TRBD1. The germline V gene has CDR1 DFQATT and CDR2 SNEGSKA (reference sequence). This CDR3 region has 15 residues. After removal of 5 bases from V and 4 bases from J, the junction contained 13 bases not matched to a gene. This CDR3 reads CSAPQRGQGLYEQYF. The DNA for the CDR3 is TGCAGTGCTCCGCAGCGTGGACAGGGTTTATACGAGCAGTACTTC.

This clonotype has at least ten counts. The V and J genes are TRBV20-1 and TRBJ2-3; TRBD2 might be the D (6 bases). V was cut by 7 bases and J by 0 bases, with 20 bases left in between. The CDR3 has 16 residues. CDR1 is DFQATT and CDR2 is SNEGSKA in the germline V gene (reference sequence). The CDR3 DNA reads as TGCAGTGGTCGGGACTTGGTGCGGCATAGCACAGATACGCAGTATTTT. It codes for CSGRDLVRHSTDTQYF.